Detailed here is one T cell receptor beta chain. The antigen is not known. This sample stems from a study of shared clonotypes between healthy human individuals. Study-wide points: Estimated richness was generally greater in naive than memory subsets.

CD45RA+ naive and CD45RA-negative memory subsets were separated from CD4+ cells. TCRdb keeps only in-frame clones here, not all; method: immunoSEQ multiplex PCR. The table lists 1,500,000 or so clones, roughly 96% of them singletons. CDR3 size: 14 residues. Germline CDR1 is MDHEN and CDR2 is SYDVKM. Trimming shortened V by 5 bases and J by 1 base, and 9 bases separated the two germline ends. This TCR was recovered from a man aged 25 to 40 in good health. Specimen: naive CD4+ T cells sorted from blood. Documented subset: CD45RA+ positively selected. This sequence joins TRBV28 and TRBJ2-4, with D perhaps matching TRBD2 (6 bases). CDR3 nucleotides: TGTGCCAGCAGTCGACGGGGGGCCAAAAACATTCAGTACTTC. Its translation: CASSRRGAKNIQYF.